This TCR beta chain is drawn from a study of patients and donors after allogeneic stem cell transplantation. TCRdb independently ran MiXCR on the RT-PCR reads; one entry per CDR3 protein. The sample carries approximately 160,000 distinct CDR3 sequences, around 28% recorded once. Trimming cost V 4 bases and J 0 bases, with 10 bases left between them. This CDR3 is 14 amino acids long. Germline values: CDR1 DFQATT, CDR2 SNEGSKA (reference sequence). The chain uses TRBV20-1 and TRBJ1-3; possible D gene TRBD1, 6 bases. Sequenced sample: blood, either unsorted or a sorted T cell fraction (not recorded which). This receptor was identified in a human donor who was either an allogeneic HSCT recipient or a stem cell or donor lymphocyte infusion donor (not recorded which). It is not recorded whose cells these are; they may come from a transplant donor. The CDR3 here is CSANVGGSGNTIYF. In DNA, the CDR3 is TGCAGTGCTAATGTAGGGGGCTCTGGAAACACCATATATTTT.